This TCR beta chain is drawn from a study of breast tumors, draining lymph nodes, adjacent tissues. TCRdb reprocessed the multiplex PCR reads via MiXCR and lists one record per CDR3 protein. The repertoire has about 230,000 distinct CDR3 sequences, roughly 30% of them found once; the top ten carry just over 1.4%. This clonotype showed up many times. Samples came from axillary lymph nodes draining the breast cancer. This clonotype was sampled from a female donor with breast cancer. Some clones in this sample may be carry-over from other donors' samples. The source material was axillary lymph node tissue.

CDR3 sequence: CASSRGDPQYF. In nucleotides, the CDR3 is TGTGCCAGCAGCCGGGGTGACCCGCAGTACTTC. This sequence joins TRBV7-9 and TRBJ2-5; TRBD2 might be the D (5 bases). Germline values: CDR1 SEHNR, CDR2 FQNEAQ (reference sequence). The CDR3 covers 11 residues. Trimming left V 5 bases short and J 11 bases short, with 12 bases between.